This entry is about one T cell receptor (beta chain). Its target is unknown. The PCR made use of 60 Vbeta and 13 Jbeta primers. Sequencing used immunoSEQ multiplex PCR; TCRdb keeps in-frame clones, though not all of them. The sample lists around 200,000 clones, approximately 67% occurring once. Donors showed nominal health when sampled, although they likely had unrecorded immune exposures. The data stem from a study of cytomegalovirus exposure and HLA in healthy donors. Study results and caveats: An analysis that came later showed most CMV-associated TCR beta chains appearing HLA-restricted. When analyzed later, a missense DCLRE1C variant was found to be linked to TCR beta V- and J-gene trimming.

The CDR3 loop spans 17 amino acids. Trimming removed 4 bases from V and 5 bases from J; junction bases left unmatched: 16. Germline CDR1 reads SEHNR; CDR2 reads FQNEAQ (reference sequence). Sequenced material: PBMCs. The J gene is TRBJ2-5, the V gene TRBV7-9, with 7 bases aligning to TRBD1. The source is a man aged 40-49 years in good health and CMV-seronegative. The CDR3 nucleotides are TGTGCCAGCAGCTCTTCCCCACAGGGGATCCCCGGGGAGACCCAGTACTTC. Protein product: CASSSSPQGIPGETQYF.